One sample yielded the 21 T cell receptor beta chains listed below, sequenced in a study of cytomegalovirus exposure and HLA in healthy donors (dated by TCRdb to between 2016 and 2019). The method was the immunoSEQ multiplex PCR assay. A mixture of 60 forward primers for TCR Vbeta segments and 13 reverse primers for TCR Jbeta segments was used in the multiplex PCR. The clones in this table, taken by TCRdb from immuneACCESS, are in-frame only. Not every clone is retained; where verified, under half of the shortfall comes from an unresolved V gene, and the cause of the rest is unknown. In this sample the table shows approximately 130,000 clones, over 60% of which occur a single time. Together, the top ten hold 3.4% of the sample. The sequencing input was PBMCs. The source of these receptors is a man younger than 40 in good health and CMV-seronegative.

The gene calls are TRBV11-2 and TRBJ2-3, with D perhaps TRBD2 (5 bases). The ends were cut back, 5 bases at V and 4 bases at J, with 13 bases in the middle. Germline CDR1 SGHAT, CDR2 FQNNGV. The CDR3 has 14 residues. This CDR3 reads CASSPYSEADTQYF. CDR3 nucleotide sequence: TGTGCCAGCAGCCCCTATAGCGAAGCAGATACGCAGTATTTT.

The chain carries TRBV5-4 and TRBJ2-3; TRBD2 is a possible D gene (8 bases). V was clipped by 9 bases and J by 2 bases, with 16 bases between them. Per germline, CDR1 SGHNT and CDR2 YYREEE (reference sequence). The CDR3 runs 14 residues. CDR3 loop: CATSGGLDTDTQYF. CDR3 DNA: TGTGCCACTTCAGGGGGACTAGACACAGATACGCAGTATTTT.

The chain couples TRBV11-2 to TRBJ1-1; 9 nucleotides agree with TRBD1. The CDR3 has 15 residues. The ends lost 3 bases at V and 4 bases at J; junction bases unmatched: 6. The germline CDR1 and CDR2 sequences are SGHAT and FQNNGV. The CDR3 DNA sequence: TGTGCCAGCAGCTTGGGCATACAGGGGGCCACTGAAGCTTTCTTT. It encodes CASSLGIQGATEAFF. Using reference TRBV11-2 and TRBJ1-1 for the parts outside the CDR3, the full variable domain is EAGVAQSPRYKIIEKRQSVAFWCNPISGHATLYWYQQILGQGPKLLIQFQNNGVVDDSQLPKDRFSAERLKGVDSTLKIQPAKLEDSAVYLCASSLGIQGATEAFFGQGTRLTVV.

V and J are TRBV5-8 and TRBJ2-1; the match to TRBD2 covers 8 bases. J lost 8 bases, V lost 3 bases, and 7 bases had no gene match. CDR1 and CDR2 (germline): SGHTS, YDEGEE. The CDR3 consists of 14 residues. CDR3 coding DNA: TGTGCCAGCAGCTGGCCGGGAGGGGTGGATGAGCAGTTCTTC. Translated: CASSWPGGVDEQFF.

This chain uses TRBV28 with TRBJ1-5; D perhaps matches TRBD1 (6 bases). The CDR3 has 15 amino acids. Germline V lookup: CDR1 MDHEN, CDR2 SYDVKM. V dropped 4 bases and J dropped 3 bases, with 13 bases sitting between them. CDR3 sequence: CASSSPGTSNQPQHF. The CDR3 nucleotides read TGTGCCAGCAGTTCCCCCGGGACATCCAATCAGCCCCAGCATTTT.

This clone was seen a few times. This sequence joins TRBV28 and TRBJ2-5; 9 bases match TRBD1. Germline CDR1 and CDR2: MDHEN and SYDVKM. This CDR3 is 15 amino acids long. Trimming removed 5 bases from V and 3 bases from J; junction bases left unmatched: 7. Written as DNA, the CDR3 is TGTGCCAGCAGTCCCACCGGGACAGGGAAAGAGACCCAGTACTTC. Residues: CASSPTGTGKETQYF.

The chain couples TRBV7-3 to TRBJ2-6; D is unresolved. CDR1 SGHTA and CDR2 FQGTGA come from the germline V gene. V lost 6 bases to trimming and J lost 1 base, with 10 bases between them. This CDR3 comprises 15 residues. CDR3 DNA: TGTGCCAGCAGTCGATCGGTTTCTGGGGCCAACGTCCTGACTTTC. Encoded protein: CASSRSVSGANVLTF.

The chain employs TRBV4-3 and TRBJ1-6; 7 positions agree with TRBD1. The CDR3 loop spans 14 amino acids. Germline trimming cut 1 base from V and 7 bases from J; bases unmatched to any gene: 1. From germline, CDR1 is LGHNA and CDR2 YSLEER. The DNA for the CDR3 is TGCGCCAGCAGCCAAGCACAGGGGAATTCACCCCTCCACTTT. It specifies CASSQAQGNSPLHF.

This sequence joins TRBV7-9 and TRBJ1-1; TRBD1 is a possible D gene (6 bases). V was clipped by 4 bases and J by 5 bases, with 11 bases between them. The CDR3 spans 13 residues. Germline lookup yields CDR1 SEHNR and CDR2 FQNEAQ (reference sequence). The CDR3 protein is CASSSGVVTEAFF. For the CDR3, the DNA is TGTGCCAGCAGCTCAGGGGTGGTGACTGAAGCTTTCTTT.

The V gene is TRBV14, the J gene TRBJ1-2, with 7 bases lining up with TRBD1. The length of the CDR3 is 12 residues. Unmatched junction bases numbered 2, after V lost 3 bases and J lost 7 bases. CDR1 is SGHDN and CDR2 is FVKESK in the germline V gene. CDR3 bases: TGTGCCAGCAGCCATGACAGGGTTGGCTACACCTTC. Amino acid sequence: CASSHDRVGYTF.

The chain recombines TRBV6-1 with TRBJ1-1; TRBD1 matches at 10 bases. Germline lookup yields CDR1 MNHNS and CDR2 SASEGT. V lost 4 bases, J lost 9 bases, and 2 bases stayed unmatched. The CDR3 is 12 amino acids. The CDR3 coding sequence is TGTGCCAGCAGTGGGGACAGGGGCCAAGCTTTCTTT. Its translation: CASSGDRGQAFF.

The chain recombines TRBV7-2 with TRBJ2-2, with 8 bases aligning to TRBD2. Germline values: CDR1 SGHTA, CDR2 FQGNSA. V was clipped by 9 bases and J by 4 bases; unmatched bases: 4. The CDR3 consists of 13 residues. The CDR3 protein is CASAGGVTGELFF. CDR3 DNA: TGTGCCAGTGCCGGGGGGGTCACCGGGGAGCTGTTTTTT. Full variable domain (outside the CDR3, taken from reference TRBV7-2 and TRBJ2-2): GAGVSQSPSNKVTEKGKDVELRCDPISGHTALYWYRQSLGQGLEFLIYFQGNSAPDKSGLPSDRFSAERTGGSVSTLTIQRTQQEDSAVYLCASAGGVTGELFFGEGSRLTVL.

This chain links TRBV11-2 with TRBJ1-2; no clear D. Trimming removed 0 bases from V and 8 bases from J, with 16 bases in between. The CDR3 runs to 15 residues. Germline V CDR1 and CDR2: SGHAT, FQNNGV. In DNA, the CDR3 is TGTGCCAGCAGCTTAGATGATAATGGGCCCCGGGGCTACACCTTC. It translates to CASSLDDNGPRGYTF.

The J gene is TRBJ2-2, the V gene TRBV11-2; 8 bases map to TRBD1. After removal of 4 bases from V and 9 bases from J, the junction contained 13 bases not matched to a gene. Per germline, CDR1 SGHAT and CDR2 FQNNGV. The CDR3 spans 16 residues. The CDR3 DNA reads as TGTGCCAGCAGCTCGTGGTCAGGGGGCAGCAACAGGGAGCTGTTTTTT. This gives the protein CASSSWSGGSNRELFF.

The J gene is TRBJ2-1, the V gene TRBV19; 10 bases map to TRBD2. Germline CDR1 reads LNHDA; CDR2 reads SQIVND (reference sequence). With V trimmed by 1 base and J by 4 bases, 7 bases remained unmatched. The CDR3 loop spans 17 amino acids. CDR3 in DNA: TGTGCCAGTAGTATAGTTAAGACTAGCGGGTCGTACAATGAGCAGTTCTTC. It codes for CASSIVKTSGSYNEQFF.

The chain's CDR3 is CARETGNRETQYF. CDR3 sequence (DNA): TGTGCCCGAGAAACGGGGAATAGAGAGACCCAGTACTTC. The genes are TRBV2 and TRBJ2-5, with D perhaps TRBD2 (5 bases). Per germline, CDR1 SNHLY and CDR2 FYNNEI. V lost 11 bases to trimming and J lost 4 bases, with 17 bases between them. The CDR3 loop spans 13 amino acids.

CDR3 nucleotide sequence: TGTGCCAGCAACAACAGGGGGCTTGGCAATGAGCAGTTCTTC. Translating gives CASNNRGLGNEQFF. The V gene is TRBV27, the J gene TRBJ2-1; 9 bases agree with TRBD1. The germline V gene encodes CDR1 MNHEY and CDR2 SMNVEV (reference sequence). The V segment lost 7 bases and the J segment 6 bases; nucleotides outside the gene matches: 7. The CDR3 has 14 amino acids.

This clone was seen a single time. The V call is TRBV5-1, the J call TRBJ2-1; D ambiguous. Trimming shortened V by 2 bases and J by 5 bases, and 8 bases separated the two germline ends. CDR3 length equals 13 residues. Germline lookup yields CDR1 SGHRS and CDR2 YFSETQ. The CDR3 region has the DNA TGCGCCAGCAGCTTCCAGGTCGACAATGAGCAGTTCTTC. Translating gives CASSFQVDNEQFF.

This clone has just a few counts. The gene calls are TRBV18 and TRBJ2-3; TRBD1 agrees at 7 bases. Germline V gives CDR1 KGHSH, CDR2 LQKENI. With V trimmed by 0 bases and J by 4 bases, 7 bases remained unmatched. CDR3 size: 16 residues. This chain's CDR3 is CASSPPNTGQADTQYF. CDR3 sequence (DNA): TGTGCCAGCTCACCACCGAATACAGGACAGGCAGATACGCAGTATTTT.

The CDR3 DNA reads TGTGCCAGCAGTGAAGACAGCTCTGGGGCCAACGTCCTGACTTTC. Encoded protein: CASSEDSSGANVLTF. The chain links TRBV6-1 to TRBJ2-6, with D hard to call. Trimming took off 1 base at V and 0 bases at J, with 4 bases between the two ends. The CDR3 covers 15 residues. Per germline, CDR1 MNHNS and CDR2 SASEGT.

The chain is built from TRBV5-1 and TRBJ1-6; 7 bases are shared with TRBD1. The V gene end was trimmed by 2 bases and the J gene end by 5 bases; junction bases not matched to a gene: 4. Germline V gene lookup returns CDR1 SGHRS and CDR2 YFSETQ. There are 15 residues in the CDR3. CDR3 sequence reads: CASSFWDRDNSPLHF. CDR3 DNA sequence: TGCGCCAGCAGCTTCTGGGACAGAGATAATTCACCCCTCCACTTT. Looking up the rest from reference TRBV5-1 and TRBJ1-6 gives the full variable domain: KAGVTQTPRYLIKTRGQQVTLSCSPISGHRSVSWYQQTPGQGLQFLFEYFSETQRNKGNFPGRFSGRQFSNSRSEMNVSTLELGDSALYLCASSFWDRDNSPLHFGNGTRLTVT.